This TCR beta chain was documented in a study of shared clonotypes between healthy human individuals. Looking at the study overall: Aged 18 to 49, the donors were a couple of women and three men.

Authors' processing steps: ImmunoSEQ gave junction-only sequences without quality scores, so filtering differed. The method was immunoSEQ multiplex PCR; TCRdb's version includes in-frame clones alone and lacks a portion of them. V, J and clone size reflect that table, while D and trimming were determined from the DNA. This repertoire shows some 2.1 million clones, about 95% found once; its top ten account for 0.9% to 1.3%. The germline V gene encodes CDR1 ENHRY and CDR2 SYGVKD. Deletions cut 0 bases from V and 4 bases from J, with 13 bases between. This CDR3 has 16 amino acids. It was CD45RO-negative cells, positively selected for CCR7, that made up naive CD8 cells, with terminally differentiated effector memory CD45RA+ cells excluded.

This TCR came from a man between 18 and 35 years old in good health. Sequenced sample: naive CD8+ T cells sorted from blood. V is TRBV10-3 and J is TRBJ2-1, with D perhaps matching TRBD1 or TRBD2 (5 bases each). CDR3 bases: TGTGCCATCAGTGAGTCTACCGGGACCCTGTACAATGAGCAGTTCTTC. Translating gives CAISESTGTLYNEQFF.